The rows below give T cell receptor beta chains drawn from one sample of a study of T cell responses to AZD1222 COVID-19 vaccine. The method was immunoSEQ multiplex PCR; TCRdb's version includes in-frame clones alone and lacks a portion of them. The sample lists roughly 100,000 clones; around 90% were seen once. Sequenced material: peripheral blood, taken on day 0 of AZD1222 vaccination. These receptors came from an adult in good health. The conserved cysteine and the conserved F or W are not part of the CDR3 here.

CDR3 protein: ASSHRWAGELF; V gene: TRBV5-6; J gene: TRBJ2-2
CDR3 protein: ASSYKAGIRSGYT; V gene: TRBV6-2/TRBV6-3; J gene: TRBJ1-2
CDR3 protein: ASSSGGGDEQF; V gene: TRBV7-3; J gene: TRBJ2-1
CDR3 protein: ATSRDKATTDTQY; V gene: TRBV15; J gene: TRBJ2-3
CDR3 protein: ASTPQGGAYEQY; V gene: TRBV7-9; J gene: TRBJ2-7
CDR3 protein: ASSFGWQETQY; V gene: TRBV7-3; J gene: TRBJ2-5
CDR3 protein: ATRGGPNTEAF; V gene: TRBV27; J gene: TRBJ1-1
CDR3 protein: ASSPGQDLYGYT; V gene: TRBV18; J gene: TRBJ1-2
CDR3 protein: ATDFGYTEAF; V gene: TRBV7-2; J gene: TRBJ1-1
CDR3 protein: AWGRSTDTQY; V gene: TRBV11-2; J gene: TRBJ2-3
CDR3 protein: ASSSFGGAYEQY; V gene: TRBV19; J gene: TRBJ2-7
CDR3 protein: ASSLDGPNEKLF; V gene: TRBV7-9; J gene: TRBJ1-4
CDR3 protein: ASSLMVGNEQY; V gene: TRBV11-3; J gene: TRBJ2-7
CDR3 protein: ASSTGGPGNTIY; V gene: TRBV7-2; J gene: TRBJ1-3
CDR3 protein: ASSLPGGGVNVLT; V gene: TRBV7-3; J gene: TRBJ2-6
CDR3 protein: ASSPPGLAGREQF; V gene: TRBV6-5; J gene: TRBJ2-1
CDR3 protein: ATPCLGHEQY; V gene: TRBV27; J gene: TRBJ2-7
CDR3 protein: ASTAQGLFSGNTIY; V gene: TRBV19; J gene: TRBJ1-3
CDR3 protein: ASNGQGGTDTQY; V gene: TRBV2; J gene: TRBJ2-3
CDR3 protein: ASSLASTTDTQY; V gene: TRBV18; J gene: TRBJ2-3
CDR3 protein: ASSVGGQETDTQY; V gene: TRBV10-1; J gene: TRBJ2-3
CDR3 protein: ASSQDPSGSGNEQF; V gene: TRBV4-2; J gene: TRBJ2-1
CDR3 protein: ASSLTSGAYYEQY; V gene: TRBV7-6; J gene: TRBJ2-7
CDR3 protein: ASSVQGNTEAF; V gene: TRBV19; J gene: TRBJ1-1
CDR3 protein: ASRPVGSSGANVLT; V gene: TRBV28; J gene: TRBJ2-6
CDR3 protein: ASSAGVRANEQF; V gene: TRBV10-1; J gene: TRBJ2-1
CDR3 protein: ASSVGHRGSNTEAF; V gene: TRBV6-1; J gene: TRBJ1-1
CDR3 protein: ASSLAVLYGYT; V gene: TRBV28; J gene: TRBJ1-2
CDR3 protein: ASSGGNRGSGANVLT; V gene: TRBV25-1; J gene: TRBJ2-6